The clone carrying this TCR beta chain was counted at least ten times. Its antigen is as yet unknown. The sample originates from a study of T cells in Graves' hyperthyroidism and ophthalmopathy. The investigators amplified TCR beta CDR3 regions from RNA transcripts. A set of HTBI primers served as the primers for a first-round RT-PCR of the TCR CDR3. TCRdb re-called the multiplex PCR reads through MiXCR, storing one row per CDR3 protein. The sample carries about 530,000 distinct CDR3 sequences, 17% recorded once. Regarding the study as a whole: A model of 13 V-J pairs discriminated ophthalmopathy from stable hyperthyroidism.

The CDR3 totals 14 residues. Trimming removed 2 bases from V and 6 bases from J, with 10 bases in between. Germline V gene data show CDR1 as MNHEY and CDR2 as SMNVEV (reference sequence). Specimen: blood. This sequence was found in a woman between 18 and 30 years old with Graves' ophthalmopathy. The rearrangement joins TRBV27 to TRBJ2-2, with D perhaps TRBD2 (5 bases). CDR3 amino acids: CASSLLGGPGELFF. The CDR3, as DNA: TGTGCCAGCAGTTTACTGGGCGGGCCCGGGGAGCTGTTTTTT.